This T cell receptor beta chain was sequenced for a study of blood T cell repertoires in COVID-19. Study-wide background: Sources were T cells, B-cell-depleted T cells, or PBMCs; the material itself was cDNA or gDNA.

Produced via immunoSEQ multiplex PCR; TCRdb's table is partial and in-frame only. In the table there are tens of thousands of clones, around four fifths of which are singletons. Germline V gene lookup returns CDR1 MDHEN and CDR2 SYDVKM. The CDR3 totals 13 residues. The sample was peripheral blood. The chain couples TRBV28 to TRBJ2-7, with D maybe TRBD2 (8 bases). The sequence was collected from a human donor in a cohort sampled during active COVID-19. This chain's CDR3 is CAAGETGSYEQYF. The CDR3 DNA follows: TGTGCAGCGGGGGAGACAGGGTCCTACGAGCAGTACTTC.